This T cell receptor (beta chain) stems from a study of control samples from healthy donors and cancer patients. The ends were cut back, 2 bases at V and 0 bases at J, with 11 bases in the middle. Germline lookup yields CDR1 SGHTA and CDR2 FQGNSA. The CDR3 runs 16 residues. Only in-frame clones appear in the TCRdb table, and some are missing; sequencing was by immunoSEQ multiplex PCR. Recorded for this sample: some 180,000 clones. This rearrangement joins TRBV7-2 to TRBJ1-5, with D uncertain. The origin of this receptor is a woman aged 25 to 39 in good health. The material sequenced was blood. In nucleotides, the CDR3 is TGTGCCAGCAGCTTAAGATGGAGTTATAGCAATCAGCCCCAGCATTTT. Translated, it gives CASSLRWSYSNQPQHF.